This T cell receptor beta chain was sequenced in a study of shared clonotypes between healthy human individuals. CDR3 length equals 13 residues. Germline loops: CDR1 SGDLS, CDR2 YYNGEE. V dropped 1 base and J dropped 13 bases, with 15 bases sitting between them. TCRdb's table, derived via immunoSEQ multiplex PCR, lists solely in-frame clones and lacks some. This repertoire shows hundreds of thousands of clones, almost 97% found once; its top ten account for about 0.054%. This sequence originates from a woman in her twenties or thirties in good health. The chain combines TRBV9 with TRBJ1-5; perhaps TRBD1 as D (5 bases). The sample comprised naive CD4+ T cells sorted from blood. Subset: CD45RA+ positively selected. The CDR3 region is CASSVNRDSRQHF. The CDR3 nucleotides read TGTGCCAGCAGCGTAAACCGGGACTCCAGGCAGCATTTT.